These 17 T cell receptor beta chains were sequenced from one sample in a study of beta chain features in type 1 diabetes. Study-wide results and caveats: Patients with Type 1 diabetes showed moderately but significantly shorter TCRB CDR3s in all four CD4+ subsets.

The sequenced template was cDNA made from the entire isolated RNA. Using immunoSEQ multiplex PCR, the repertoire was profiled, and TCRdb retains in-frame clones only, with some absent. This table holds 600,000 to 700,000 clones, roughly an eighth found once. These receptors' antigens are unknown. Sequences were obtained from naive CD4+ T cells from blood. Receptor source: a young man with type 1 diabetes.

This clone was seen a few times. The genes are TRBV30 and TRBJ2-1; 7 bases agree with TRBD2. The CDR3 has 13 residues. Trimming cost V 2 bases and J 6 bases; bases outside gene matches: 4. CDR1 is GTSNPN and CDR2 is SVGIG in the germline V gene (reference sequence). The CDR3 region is CAWSRWGGNEQFF. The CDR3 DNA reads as TGTGCCTGGAGTCGGTGGGGGGGCAATGAGCAGTTCTTC.

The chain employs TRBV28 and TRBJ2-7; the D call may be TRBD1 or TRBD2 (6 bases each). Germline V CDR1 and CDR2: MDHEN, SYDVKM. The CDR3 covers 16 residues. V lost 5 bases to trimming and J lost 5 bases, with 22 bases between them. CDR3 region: CASSPYTGALGNEQYF. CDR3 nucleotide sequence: TGTGCCAGCAGTCCGTATACGGGGGCCTTGGGTAACGAGCAGTACTTC.

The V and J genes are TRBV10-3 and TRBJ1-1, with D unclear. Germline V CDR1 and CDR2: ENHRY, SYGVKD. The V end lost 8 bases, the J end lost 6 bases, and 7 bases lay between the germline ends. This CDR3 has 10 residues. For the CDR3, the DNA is TGTGCCATCGGCCAACCTGAAGCTTTCTTT. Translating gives CAIGQPEAFF.

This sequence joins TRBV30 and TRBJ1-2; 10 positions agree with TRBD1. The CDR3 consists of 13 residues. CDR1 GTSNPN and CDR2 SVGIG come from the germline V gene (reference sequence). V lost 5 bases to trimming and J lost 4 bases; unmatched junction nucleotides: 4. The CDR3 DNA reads TGTGCCTGGGGGACAGGGGAGGGCTATGGCTACACCTTC. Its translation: CAWGTGEGYGYTF.

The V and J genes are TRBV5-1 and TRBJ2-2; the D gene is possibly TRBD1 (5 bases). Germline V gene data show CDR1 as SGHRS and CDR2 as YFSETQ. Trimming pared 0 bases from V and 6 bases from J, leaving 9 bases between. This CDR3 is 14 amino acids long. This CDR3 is CASSLAQGSGELFF. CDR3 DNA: TGCGCCAGCAGCTTGGCCCAGGGTTCCGGGGAGCTGTTTTTT.

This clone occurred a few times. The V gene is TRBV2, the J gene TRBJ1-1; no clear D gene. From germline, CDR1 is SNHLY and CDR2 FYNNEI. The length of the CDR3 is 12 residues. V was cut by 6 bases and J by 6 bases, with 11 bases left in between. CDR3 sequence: CASRFSMAEAFF. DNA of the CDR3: TGTGCCAGCAGATTCTCTATGGCTGAAGCTTTCTTT.

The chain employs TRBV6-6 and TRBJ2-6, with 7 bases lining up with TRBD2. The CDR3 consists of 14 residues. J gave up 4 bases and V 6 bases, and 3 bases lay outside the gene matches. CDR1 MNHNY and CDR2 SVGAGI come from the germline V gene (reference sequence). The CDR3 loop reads CASSGAGGANVLTF. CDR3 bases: TGTGCCAGCAGCGGAGCGGGGGGGGCCAACGTCCTGACTTTC.

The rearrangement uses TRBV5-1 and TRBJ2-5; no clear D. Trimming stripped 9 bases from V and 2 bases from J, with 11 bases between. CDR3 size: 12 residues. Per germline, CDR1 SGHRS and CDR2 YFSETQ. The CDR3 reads CATRLGQETQYF. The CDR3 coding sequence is TGCGCCACCCGCCTCGGGCAAGAGACCCAGTACTTC.

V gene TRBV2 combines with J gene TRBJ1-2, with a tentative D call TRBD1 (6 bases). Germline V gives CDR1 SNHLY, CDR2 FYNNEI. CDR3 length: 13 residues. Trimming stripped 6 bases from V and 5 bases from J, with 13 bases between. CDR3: CASRRQDTYGYTF. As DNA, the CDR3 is TGTGCCAGCAGGAGACAGGATACTTATGGCTACACCTTC.

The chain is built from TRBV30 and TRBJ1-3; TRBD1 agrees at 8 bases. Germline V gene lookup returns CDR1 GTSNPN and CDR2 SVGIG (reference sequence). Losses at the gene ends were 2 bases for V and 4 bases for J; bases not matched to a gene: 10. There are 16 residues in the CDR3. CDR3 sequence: CAWSKWTGTRGNTIYF. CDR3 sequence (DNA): TGTGCCTGGAGTAAATGGACAGGGACTCGCGGAAACACCATATATTTT.

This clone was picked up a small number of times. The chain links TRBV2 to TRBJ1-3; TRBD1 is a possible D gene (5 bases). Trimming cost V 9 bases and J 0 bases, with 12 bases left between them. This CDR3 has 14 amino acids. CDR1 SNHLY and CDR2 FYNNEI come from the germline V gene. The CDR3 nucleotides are TGTGCCAGTAGACAGATAATCTCTGGAAACACCATATATTTT. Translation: CASRQIISGNTIYF.

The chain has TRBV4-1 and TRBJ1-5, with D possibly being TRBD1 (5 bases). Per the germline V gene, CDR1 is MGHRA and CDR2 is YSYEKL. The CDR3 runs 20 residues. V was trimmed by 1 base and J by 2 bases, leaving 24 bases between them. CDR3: CASSQGLSGRGPWGNQPQHF. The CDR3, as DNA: TGCGCCAGCAGCCAAGGTCTCTCAGGAAGGGGACCGTGGGGCAATCAGCCCCAGCATTTT.

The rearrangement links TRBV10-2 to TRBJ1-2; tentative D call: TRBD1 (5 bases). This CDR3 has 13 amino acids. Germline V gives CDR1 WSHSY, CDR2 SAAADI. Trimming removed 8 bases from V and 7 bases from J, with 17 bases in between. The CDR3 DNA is TGCGCCAGCGGCACTGACAGCCTCAGTGGCTACACCTTC. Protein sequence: CASGTDSLSGYTF.

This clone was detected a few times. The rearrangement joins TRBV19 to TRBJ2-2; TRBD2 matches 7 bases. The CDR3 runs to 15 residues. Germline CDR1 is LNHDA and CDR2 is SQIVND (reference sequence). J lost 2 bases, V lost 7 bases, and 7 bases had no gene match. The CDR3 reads CASTKRGPNTGELFF. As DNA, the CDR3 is TGTGCCAGTACTAAGCGGGGCCCTAACACCGGGGAGCTGTTTTTT.

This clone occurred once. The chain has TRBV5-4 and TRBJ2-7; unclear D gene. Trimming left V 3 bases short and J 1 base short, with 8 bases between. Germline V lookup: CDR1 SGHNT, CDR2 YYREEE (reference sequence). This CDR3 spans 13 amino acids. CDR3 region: CASSSTPSYEQYF. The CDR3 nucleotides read TGTGCCAGCAGCTCCACTCCGTCCTACGAGCAGTACTTC. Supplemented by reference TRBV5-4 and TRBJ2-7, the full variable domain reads ETGVTQSPTHLIKTRGQQVTLRCSSQSGHNTVSWYQQALGQGPQFIFQYYREEENGRGNFPPRFSGLQFPNYSSELNVNALELDDSALYLCASSSTPSYEQYFGPGTRLTVT.

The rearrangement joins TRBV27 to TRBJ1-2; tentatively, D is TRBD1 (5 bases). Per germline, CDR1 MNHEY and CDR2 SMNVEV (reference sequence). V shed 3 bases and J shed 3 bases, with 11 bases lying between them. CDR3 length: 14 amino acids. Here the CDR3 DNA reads TGTGCCAGCAGTTTTACCCCCAGGGACTATGGCTACACCTTC. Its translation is CASSFTPRDYGYTF.

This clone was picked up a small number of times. The CDR3 is CASSVDWTSTDTQYF. As DNA, the CDR3 is TGTGCCAGCAGCGTAGACTGGACTAGCACAGATACGCAGTATTTT. The chain has TRBV9 and TRBJ2-3; D perhaps matches TRBD2 (5 bases). The CDR3 length is 15 residues. Germline assignment: CDR1 SGDLS and CDR2 YYNGEE. The ends were cut back, 0 bases at V and 0 bases at J, with 8 bases in the middle.